There are many counts of the clone carrying this T cell receptor (beta chain). Primed by a sample-barcoded 5' primer and a J-beta primer mix, a second PCR proceeded for about 7 to 12 cycles. Per-sample output comprised a minimum of 3 million paired-end reads containing CDR3. MiXCR, run by TCRdb on the 5' RACE reads, gives a single entry per CDR3 protein. Found here are 600,000 or so distinct CDR3 sequences, approximately 30% of them singletons; the top ten hold about a sixth. CDR1 and CDR2 from the germline V gene are LNHNV and YYDKDF (reference sequence). The CDR3 covers 12 residues. V was cut by 0 bases and J by 5 bases, with 4 bases left in between. The data stem from a study of blood T cells in healthy people across ages.

This TCR was sampled from an elderly woman in good health. The chain carries TRBV15 and TRBJ2-5, with D hard to call. Sequencing input: blood. For the CDR3, the DNA is TGTGCCACCAGCAGAGATTTGGAGACCCAGTACTTC. Translation: CATSRDLETQYF.